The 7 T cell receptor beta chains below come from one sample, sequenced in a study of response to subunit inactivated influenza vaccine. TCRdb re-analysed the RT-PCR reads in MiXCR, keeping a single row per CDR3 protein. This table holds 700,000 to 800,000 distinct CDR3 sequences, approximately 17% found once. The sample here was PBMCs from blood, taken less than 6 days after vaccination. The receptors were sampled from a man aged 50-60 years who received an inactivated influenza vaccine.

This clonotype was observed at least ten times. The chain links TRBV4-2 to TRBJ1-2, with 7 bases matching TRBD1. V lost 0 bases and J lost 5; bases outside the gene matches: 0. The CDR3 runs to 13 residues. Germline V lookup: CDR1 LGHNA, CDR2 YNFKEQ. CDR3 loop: CASSQETGYGYTF. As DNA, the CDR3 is TGTGCCAGCAGCCAAGAGACAGGGTATGGCTACACCTTC.

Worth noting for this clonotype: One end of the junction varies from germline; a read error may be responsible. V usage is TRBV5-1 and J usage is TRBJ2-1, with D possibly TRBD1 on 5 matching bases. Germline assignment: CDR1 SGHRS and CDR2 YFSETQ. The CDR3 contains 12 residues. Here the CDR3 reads CSSSSQGDEQFF. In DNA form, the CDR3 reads TGCTCCAGCAGCTCTCAAGGGGATGAGCAGTTCTTC.

The CDR3 DNA reads as TGTGCCAGCAGTGTCACAGACGGGACTACGCAGTATTTT. Translated: CASSVTDGTTQYF. The genes are TRBV6-4 and TRBJ2-3, with D perhaps given as TRBD1 or TRBD2 (5 bases each). The length of the CDR3 is 13 residues. CDR1 is MRHNA, CDR2 SNTAGT, per germline. Trimming pared 4 bases from V and 8 bases from J, leaving 13 bases between.

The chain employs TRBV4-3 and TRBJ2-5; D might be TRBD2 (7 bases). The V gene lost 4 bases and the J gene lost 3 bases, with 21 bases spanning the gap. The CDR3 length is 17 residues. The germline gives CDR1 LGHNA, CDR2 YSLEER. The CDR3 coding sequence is TGCGCCAGCAGCCCGGGGGCCTTGATGGGAGGGAAAGAGACCCAGTACTTC. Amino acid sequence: CASSPGALMGGKETQYF.

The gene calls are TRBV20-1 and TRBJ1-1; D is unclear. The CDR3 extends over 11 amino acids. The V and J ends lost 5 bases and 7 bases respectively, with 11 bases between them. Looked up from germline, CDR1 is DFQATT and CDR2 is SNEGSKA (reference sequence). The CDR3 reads CSAGQVFEAFF. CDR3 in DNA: TGCAGTGCTGGGCAGGTCTTTGAAGCTTTCTTT.

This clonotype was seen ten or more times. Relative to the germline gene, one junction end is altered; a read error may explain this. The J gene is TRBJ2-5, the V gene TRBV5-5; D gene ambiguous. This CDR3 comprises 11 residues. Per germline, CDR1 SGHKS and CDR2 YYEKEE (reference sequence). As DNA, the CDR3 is TGTGCCAGCATCCACCAGGAGACCCAGTACTTC. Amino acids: CASIHQETQYF. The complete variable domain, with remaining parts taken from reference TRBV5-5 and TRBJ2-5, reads DAGVTQSPTHLIKTRGQQVTLRCSPISGHKSVSWYQQVLGQGPQFIFQYYEKEERGRGNFPDRFSARQFPNYSSELNVNALLLGDSALYLCASIHQETQYFGPGTRLLVL.

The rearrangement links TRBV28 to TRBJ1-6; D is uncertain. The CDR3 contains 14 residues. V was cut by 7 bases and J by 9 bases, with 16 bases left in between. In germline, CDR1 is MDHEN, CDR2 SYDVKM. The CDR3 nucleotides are TGTGCCAGCAACCCCCCCAGTCGGTTTTCACCCCTCCACTTT. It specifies CASNPPSRFSPLHF.